One sample yielded the 15 T cell receptor beta chains listed below, sequenced in a study of T cell repertoires in cytomegalovirus infection. TCRdb re-called the reads through MiXCR, storing one row per CDR3 protein. The table has more than 85,000 distinct CDR3 sequences, about 25% seen once. Sequencing was performed on CD8+ T cells from PBMCs. The receptors were sampled from a human donor in good health (CMV status not recorded). Some clones in this sample may be carry-over from other donors' samples.

The V call is TRBV6-2 or TRBV6-3, the J call TRBJ2-1, with D perhaps TRBD1 (6 bases). The CDR3 runs 12 residues. The germline V gene has CDR1 MNHEY and CDR2 SVGEGT. V was cut by 5 bases and J by 10 bases, with 12 bases left in between. Written as DNA, the CDR3 is TGTGCCAGCAGTCAACAGGGTTACGAGCAGTTCTTC. Translating gives CASSQQGYEQFF.

This clonotype was detected ten times or more. This chain uses TRBV7-2 with TRBJ2-1; the D call may be TRBD1 or TRBD2 (5 bases each). Trimming cost V 2 bases and J 11 bases, with 19 bases left between them. From germline, CDR1 is SGHTA and CDR2 FQGNSA. This CDR3 has 15 amino acids. The CDR3 loop reads CASSLRGHPGVKQFF. In DNA form, the CDR3 reads TGTGCCAGCAGCTTACGGGGCCACCCCGGAGTAAAGCAGTTCTTC.

The table lists this clonotype with many counts. The chain combines TRBV7-2 with TRBJ2-3; D gene unclear. Germline assignment: CDR1 SGHTA and CDR2 FQGNSA. This CDR3 is built from 14 residues. V lost 1 base and J lost 6, with 11 bases in between. The CDR3 sequence: CASSLVTTSDTQYF. The CDR3 nucleotides read TGTGCCAGCAGCTTAGTAACTACCTCGGATACGCAGTATTTT.

This clonotype came up many times. The V and J genes are TRBV14 and TRBJ2-3; 12 nucleotides align to TRBD2. CDR1 is SGHDN, CDR2 FVKESK, per germline. This CDR3 contains 13 residues. The V and J ends lost 8 bases and 5 bases, in that order; junction bases with no gene match: 2. The CDR3 sequence: CASLLAGGDTQYF. The CDR3 DNA follows: TGTGCCAGCCTACTAGCGGGGGGAGATACGCAGTATTTT. Supplemented by reference TRBV14 and TRBJ2-3, the full variable domain reads EAGVTQFPSHSVIEKGQTVTLRCDPISGHDNLYWYRRVMGKEIKFLLHFVKESKQDESGMPNNRFLAERTGGTYSTLKVQPAELEDSGVYFCASLLAGGDTQYFGPGTRLTVL.

The J gene is TRBJ2-7, the V gene TRBV28; 10 bases align to TRBD1. The V segment lost 5 bases and the J segment 1 base; nucleotides outside the gene matches: 11. Germline CDR1 MDHEN, CDR2 SYDVKM. This CDR3 has 17 amino acids. As DNA, the CDR3 is TGTGCCAGCAGTAAGGGACAGGGGACTCTAAGATCCTACGAGCAGTACTTC. Its protein product is CASSKGQGTLRSYEQYF.

This clonotype was recorded many times. The rearrangement joins TRBV7-2 to TRBJ2-1; D is unclear. The CDR3 consists of 12 residues. Trimming stripped 1 base from V and 7 bases from J, with 5 bases between. Germline V gene sequence: CDR1 SGHTA, CDR2 FQGNSA. In DNA form, the CDR3 reads TGTGCCAGCAGCTTAGTTCCGAATGAGCAGTTCTTC. Its translation: CASSLVPNEQFF.

Turning to this clonotype: Germline is not matched at one junction end, which may reflect a read error. The chain combines TRBV7-7 with TRBJ1-1; D remains unclear. CDR3 length equals 13 residues. Germline loops: CDR1 SSHAT, CDR2 FNYEAQ (reference sequence). The CDR3 protein is CASSLGKNTEAFF. The CDR3 bases are TGTGCTAGCAGCTTAGGAAAGAACACTGAAGCTTTCTTT.

At least ten counts were recorded for this clonotype. The chain is built from TRBV7-6 and TRBJ1-1, with 9 bases aligning to TRBD1. Per germline, CDR1 SGHVS and CDR2 FNYEAQ. The CDR3 is made up of 15 amino acids. V shed 4 bases and J 0 bases; nucleotides not matched to a gene: 3. In DNA form, the CDR3 reads TGTGCCAGCAGCTCCGGGACAGGGATGAACACTGAAGCTTTCTTT. This sequence encodes CASSSGTGMNTEAFF.

The table lists this clonotype with a few counts. This chain uses TRBV28 with TRBJ2-7; possible D gene TRBD1, 6 bases. Trimming stripped 2 bases from V and 0 bases from J, with 8 bases between. The CDR3 covers 14 residues. The germline V gene encodes CDR1 MDHEN and CDR2 SYDVKM. CDR3 bases: TGTGCCAGCAGTTTAGGACAGACCTCCTACGAGCAGTACTTC. Translated: CASSLGQTSYEQYF.

In DNA form, the CDR3 reads TGTGCCAGCAGAGACAGGGTGGGGGAGACCCAGTACTTC. This sequence encodes CASRDRVGETQYF. The chain recombines TRBV28 with TRBJ2-5; 7 bases match TRBD1. The CDR3 loop spans 13 amino acids. Germline loops: CDR1 MDHEN, CDR2 SYDVKM. With V trimmed by 6 bases and J by 5 bases, 6 bases remained unmatched.

J is TRBJ2-7 and V is TRBV10-1, with D perhaps matching TRBD1 (6 bases). CDR1 and CDR2 (germline): WNHNN, SYGVQD (reference sequence). This CDR3 is built from 13 residues. Trimming shortened V by 8 bases and J by 5 bases, and 16 bases separated the two germline ends. DNA of the CDR3: TGCGCCAGCGTAGGAGTTACAGGGAACGAGCAGTACTTC. Protein sequence: CASVGVTGNEQYF.

The rearrangement uses TRBV20-1 and TRBJ2-7; the match to TRBD2 covers 10 bases. The CDR3 totals 15 residues. Germline-derived CDR1 and CDR2 are DFQATT and SNEGSKA (reference sequence). Germline trimming cut 3 bases from V and 3 bases from J; bases unmatched to any gene: 8. The CDR3 coding sequence is TGCAGTGCTAGTTCCGCTAGCGGGAGATTCTACGAGCAGTACTTC. Its translation: CSASSASGRFYEQYF.

This clonotype has a single count. A read error may be the cause here, since a much bigger clone is one base away. The chain has TRBV7-8 and TRBJ2-2; a possible D gene is TRBD1 (5 bases). The V end was cut by 7 bases, the J end by 3 bases, with 24 bases between. The length of the CDR3 is 18 residues. CDR1 SGHVS and CDR2 FQNEAQ come from the germline V gene. The CDR3 DNA follows: TGTGCCAGCATTGGGGCAGCTACTCAAATGGGGCACACCGGGGAGCTGTTTTTT. Its protein product is CASIGAATQMGHTGELFF.

This clonotype has more than one count but fewer than ten. The rearrangement uses TRBV6-2 or TRBV6-3 and TRBJ2-1; D possibly corresponds to TRBD1 (6 bases). CDR1 and CDR2 from the germline V gene are MNHEY and SVGEGT. The V end was cut by 2 bases, the J end by 8 bases, with 19 bases between. The CDR3 contains 16 residues. CDR3 bases: TGTGCCAGCAGTTACATTGGAACAGGGATCTTCGATGAGCAGTTCTTC. Protein sequence: CASSYIGTGIFDEQFF.

This clonotype has at least ten counts. This chain links TRBV7-2 with TRBJ2-7, with D possibly TRBD1 on 5 matching bases. The V and J ends lost 1 base and 0 bases respectively, with 10 bases between them. From germline, CDR1 is SGHTA and CDR2 FQGNSA. This CDR3 comprises 15 residues. The CDR3 DNA is TGTGCCAGCAGCTTAGGGATAGGGGCCTCCTACGAGCAGTACTTC. It translates to CASSLGIGASYEQYF.